These 29 T cell receptor beta chains share one sample of origin, sequenced in a study of cytomegalovirus exposure and HLA in healthy donors. With 60 Vbeta and 13 Jbeta primers, the PCR was carried out. The table came from immunoSEQ multiplex PCR; TCRdb's copy has only in-frame clones and leaves some out. The sample yields over 150,000 clones, 80% seen once. Sample: PBMCs. These receptors came from a man aged 25 to 40 in good health and CMV-seropositive.

The V call is TRBV15, the J call TRBJ2-7; 10 positions match TRBD2. In germline, CDR1 is LNHNV, CDR2 YYDKDF (reference sequence). The CDR3 runs to 15 residues. V shed 3 bases, J shed 1 base, and the junction held 3 bases outside the gene matches. The CDR3 loop is CATSRSGRVSYEQYF. The CDR3 region has the DNA TGTGCCACCAGCAGGAGCGGGAGGGTGTCCTACGAGCAGTACTTC.

V usage is TRBV28 and J usage is TRBJ2-1; 11 nucleotides agree with TRBD2. Trimming at V came to 5 bases and at J to 4 bases, leaving 22 bases not matched to a gene. This CDR3 is built from 21 residues. CDR1 is MDHEN, CDR2 SYDVKM, per germline. This CDR3 reads CASSPLTSGSGSGGGYNEQFF. The CDR3 DNA follows: TGTGCCAGCAGTCCTCTCACTAGCGGGAGTGGATCGGGGGGGGGTTACAATGAGCAGTTCTTC.

The chain is built from TRBV5-1 and TRBJ2-1; TRBD1 aligns across 7 bases. Germline values: CDR1 SGHRS, CDR2 YFSETQ. The V gene end was trimmed by 5 bases and the J gene end by 0 bases; junction bases not matched to a gene: 5. CDR3 length equals 15 residues. The chain's CDR3 is CASRGTEYSYNEQFF. The DNA for the CDR3 is TGCGCCAGCAGAGGGACAGAGTACTCCTACAATGAGCAGTTCTTC.

The chain uses TRBV28 and TRBJ2-7; the match to TRBD1 covers 10 bases. The germline CDR1 and CDR2 sequences are MDHEN and SYDVKM. V gave up 4 bases and J gave up 6 bases; unmatched junction bases: 9. CDR3 size: 15 residues. The CDR3 spells CASSSPGTGAVEQYF. CDR3 nucleotide sequence: TGTGCCAGCAGTTCCCCCGGGACAGGGGCGGTCGAGCAGTACTTC.

The V and J genes are TRBV10-3 and TRBJ2-3; maybe TRBD1 (6 bases). V lost 4 bases to trimming and J lost 3 bases, with 20 bases between them. From germline, CDR1 is ENHRY and CDR2 SYGVKD. The CDR3 totals 17 residues. DNA of the CDR3: TGTGCCATCAGTGCACCAGGGGTGGGAGTTGGGACAGATACGCAGTATTTT. Translation: CAISAPGVGVGTDTQYF.

This chain uses TRBV6-6 with TRBJ2-2; D gene ambiguous. The CDR3 length is 14 residues. The germline V gene has CDR1 MNHNY and CDR2 SVGAGI (reference sequence). V lost 3 bases to trimming and J lost 2 bases, with 7 bases between them. The CDR3 region has the DNA TGTGCCAGCAGTTATCTCACAAACACCGGGGAGCTGTTTTTT. Amino acid sequence: CASSYLTNTGELFF.

This clone occurred a few times. The chain couples TRBV4-2 to TRBJ2-7; the D is unclear. The CDR3 sequence is 14 residues long. The V and J ends lost 1 base and 4 bases respectively, with 11 bases between them. Germline lookup yields CDR1 LGHNA and CDR2 YNFKEQ. The CDR3 spells CASSQVYPQYEQYF. In DNA form, the CDR3 reads TGTGCCAGCAGCCAAGTGTACCCTCAGTACGAGCAGTACTTC.

With regard to this clone: Compared with germline, one end of the junction differs, possibly owing to a read error. The chain is built from TRBV7-9 and TRBJ2-1; TRBD2 matches 10 bases. Germline CDR1 SEHNR, CDR2 FQNEAQ (reference sequence). The CDR3 is 16 residues long. CDR3 protein: CSSSSPQAGGQGEQFF. The CDR3, as DNA: TGTTCCAGCAGCTCTCCTCAAGCGGGAGGGCAAGGTGAGCAGTTCTTC.

The chain uses TRBV5-1 and TRBJ2-3; D is perhaps TRBD1 (6 bases). The V gene lost 3 bases and the J gene lost 4 bases, with 15 bases spanning the gap. Germline V gene lookup returns CDR1 SGHRS and CDR2 YFSETQ. The CDR3 consists of 15 residues. The CDR3 here is CASSWTLRQADTQYF. The DNA of the CDR3 is TGCGCCAGCAGCTGGACCCTCAGACAGGCAGATACGCAGTATTTT.

The chain is built from TRBV5-5 and TRBJ2-7; no firm D call. The CDR3 totals 14 residues. Trimming left V 1 base short and J 0 bases short, with 8 bases between. Per the germline V gene, CDR1 is SGHKS and CDR2 is YYEKEE (reference sequence). This CDR3 is CASSLFTGSYEQYF. Here the CDR3 DNA reads TGTGCCAGCAGCTTGTTCACGGGCTCCTACGAGCAGTACTTC.

Here the CDR3 DNA reads TGTGCCAGCAGCCGTACGGTTCCCACCGCTAACTATGGCTACACCTTC. Translating it yields CASSRTVPTANYGYTF. The chain links TRBV7-2 to TRBJ1-2; D gene uncertain. Trimming pared 5 bases from V and 0 bases from J, leaving 16 bases between. CDR1 SGHTA and CDR2 FQGNSA come from the germline V gene. The CDR3 is made up of 16 amino acids.

The table lists this clone with a count of one. The chain couples TRBV13 to TRBJ2-7; 9 positions agree with TRBD2. The germline gives CDR1 PRHDT, CDR2 FYEKMQ (reference sequence). The junction had 5 bases not matched to a gene; V was cut back by 5 bases and J by 6 bases. CDR3 length: 13 amino acids. Here the CDR3 reads CASSPQREAEQYF. In DNA, the CDR3 is TGTGCCAGCAGCCCACAGCGGGAGGCCGAGCAGTACTTC.

This chain links TRBV13 with TRBJ2-7; possibly TRBD1 for D (6 bases). Trimming removed 5 bases from V and 4 bases from J, with 18 bases in between. CDR3 length: 15 amino acids. Germline loops: CDR1 PRHDT, CDR2 FYEKMQ (reference sequence). The CDR3 coding sequence is TGTGCCAGCAGCCATTCGACAGGAAACTCTTACGAGCAGTACTTC. Translating gives CASSHSTGNSYEQYF.

The chain carries TRBV18 and TRBJ1-4, with D hard to call. V lost 3 bases, J lost 0 bases, and 8 bases lay in between. This CDR3 comprises 15 residues. In germline, CDR1 is KGHSH, CDR2 LQKENI. The CDR3 is CASSPTVSTNEKLFF. CDR3 in DNA: TGTGCCAGCTCACCCACAGTCTCAACTAATGAAAAACTGTTTTTT.

In this sample, this clone turned up a few times. The genes are TRBV5-1 and TRBJ2-5; 10 positions match TRBD2. This CDR3 is built from 14 residues. V was pared by 4 bases and J by 5 bases, with 5 bases of the junction left unmatched. Germline V CDR1 and CDR2: SGHRS, YFSETQ. The CDR3 reads CASSVSGRQETQYF. In DNA, the CDR3 is TGCGCCAGCAGCGTTAGCGGGAGGCAGGAGACCCAGTACTTC.

This sequence joins TRBV30 and TRBJ1-1, with a possible D match to TRBD1 (5 bases). V lost 3 bases and J lost 10, with 12 bases in between. CDR1 is GTSNPN and CDR2 is SVGIG in the germline V gene (reference sequence). There are 11 residues in the CDR3. The CDR3 DNA reads TGTGCCTGGAGGTGGCAGGGAAGAGCTTTCTTT. Encoded protein: CAWRWQGRAFF. Combining the CDR3 with reference TRBV30 and TRBJ1-1 gives the whole variable domain SQTIHQWPATLVQPVGSPLSLECTVEGTSNPNLYWYRQAAGRGLQLLFYSVGIGQISSEVPQNLSASRPQDRQFILSSKKLLLSDSGFYLCAWRWQGRAFFGQGTRLTVV.

The rearrangement joins TRBV5-1 to TRBJ2-7; 14 bases line up with TRBD2. Germline V gene sequence: CDR1 SGHRS, CDR2 YFSETQ. Trimming took 7 bases from V and 5 from J; bases not matched to a gene: 20. CDR3 length equals 19 residues. CDR3 coding DNA: TGCGCCAGCGTCCCCCGTCCTTCTAGACTAGCGGGAGGGCCTAACGAGCAGTACTTC. Translation: CASVPRPSRLAGGPNEQYF.

The genes are TRBV28 and TRBJ2-7; 10 bases map to TRBD1. Germline V gene sequence: CDR1 MDHEN, CDR2 SYDVKM. V shed 7 bases and J 9 bases; nucleotides not matched to a gene: 18. The CDR3 is 16 residues long. CDR3 sequence (DNA): TGTGCCAGCAAGAGTCCCGGGACAGGGGTTTTAAAGGGGCAGTACTTC. It encodes CASKSPGTGVLKGQYF.

The chain links TRBV7-2 to TRBJ2-1, with D hard to call. With 1 base removed from V and 2 bases from J, the gap between germline ends came to 12 bases. Per germline, CDR1 SGHTA and CDR2 FQGNSA. There are 16 residues in the CDR3. The CDR3 DNA follows: TGTGCCAGCAGCTTAGGCTCGCGGATAGCCTACAATGAGCAGTTCTTC. Encoded protein: CASSLGSRIAYNEQFF.

Note on this clone: Since the CDR3 does not end with the conserved phenylalanine or tryptophan, this likely comes from a read error. The DNA is left out, because the CDR3 cannot be placed on it with certainty; the CDR3 is given as TCRdb lists it. This chain joins TRBV7-3 and TRBJ2-7; TRBD2, the table's D call, lacks a check against the DNA. With termini counted, the CDR3 has 8 amino acids. The germline V gene has CDR1 SGHTA and CDR2 FQGTGA. CDR3 residues: CASSHPLR.

This chain joins TRBV6-1 and TRBJ1-5, with TRBD1 as a possible D gene (5 bases). Trimming stripped 2 bases from V and 4 bases from J, with 9 bases between. CDR1 is MNHNS and CDR2 is SASEGT in the germline V gene. There are 14 residues in the CDR3. CDR3 nucleotides: TGTGCCAGCAGTGAACAGGGTTGGAATCAGCCCCAGCATTTT. Translated, it gives CASSEQGWNQPQHF.

This chain's CDR3 is CASSTRGLGNEQFF. For the CDR3, the DNA is TGTGCCAGCAGCACCAGGGGGCTAGGCAATGAGCAGTTCTTC. The V call is TRBV9, the J call TRBJ2-1; 8 nucleotides agree with TRBD1. Trimming took 4 bases from V and 6 from J; bases not matched to a gene: 6. The CDR3 is 14 amino acids. The germline CDR1 and CDR2 sequences are SGDLS and YYNGEE.

This sequence joins TRBV19 and TRBJ2-7; TRBD1 aligns across 8 bases. The junction had 8 bases not matched to a gene; V was cut back by 7 bases and J by 3 bases. The germline CDR1 and CDR2 sequences are LNHDA and SQIVND (reference sequence). The CDR3 spans 14 residues. The CDR3 DNA reads TGTGCCAGTAAGTTCCGGGACAGGAGCTACGAGCAGTACTTC. It codes for CASKFRDRSYEQYF.

This clone was detected once. The chain has TRBV9 and TRBJ1-2; 11 nucleotides align to TRBD1. The length of the CDR3 is 15 residues. Germline CDR1 is SGDLS and CDR2 is YYNGEE. V dropped 3 bases and J dropped 5; count of bases not matched to a gene: 6. CDR3 nucleotides: TGTGCCAGCAGCGCCCCGGGACAGGGGGATTATGGCTACACCTTC. Translated, it gives CASSAPGQGDYGYTF.

The J gene is TRBJ2-7, the V gene TRBV30; 7 bases line up with TRBD2. The CDR3 is made up of 15 amino acids. Germline CDR1 reads GTSNPN; CDR2 reads SVGIG (reference sequence). Trimming cost V 0 bases and J 3 bases; bases outside gene matches: 8. In nucleotides, the CDR3 is TGTGCCTGGAGTGTAACAGGACTAGGACTCTACGAGCAGTACTTC. Translating it yields CAWSVTGLGLYEQYF.

The chain employs TRBV19 and TRBJ2-3; tentatively, D is TRBD2 (5 bases). V was cut by 5 bases and J by 3 bases, with 9 bases left in between. Germline CDR1 and CDR2: LNHDA and SQIVND (reference sequence). This CDR3 is built from 13 residues. The CDR3 here is CASSSRTTDTQYF. CDR3 bases: TGTGCCAGTAGTTCCCGGACTACAGATACGCAGTATTTT.

The chain links TRBV4-2 to TRBJ1-1; D ambiguous. Trimming removed 0 bases at V and 6 bases at J, with 14 bases between. Germline V gene data show CDR1 as LGHNA and CDR2 as YNFKEQ. The CDR3 length is 15 residues. This chain's CDR3 is CASSQDVQVGAEAFF. DNA for the CDR3: TGTGCCAGCAGCCAAGATGTGCAGGTTGGCGCTGAAGCTTTCTTT.

The rearrangement uses TRBV2 and TRBJ2-7; TRBD1 agrees at 8 bases. The ends lost 6 bases at V and 1 base at J; junction bases unmatched: 2. The CDR3 is 13 residues long. Per the germline V gene, CDR1 is SNHLY and CDR2 is FYNNEI. For the CDR3, the DNA is TGTGCCAGCAGCCGACAGGGGTCCTACGAGCAGTACTTC. Translating gives CASSRQGSYEQYF.

The chain carries TRBV28 and TRBJ1-5, with a tentative D call TRBD1 (5 bases). There are 14 residues in the CDR3. The germline V gene encodes CDR1 MDHEN and CDR2 SYDVKM. The germline V and J ends were trimmed by 5 bases and 1 base, with 9 bases remaining between them. In DNA, the CDR3 is TGTGCCAGCAGTACCAGGGAAAGCAATCAGCCCCAGCATTTT. Translated, it gives CASSTRESNQPQHF.